These T cell receptor beta chains were read from a single sample in a study of cytomegalovirus exposure and HLA in healthy donors. Profiled with immunoSEQ multiplex PCR; TCRdb holds only in-frame clones, not every one. The sample carries about 190,000 clones, approximately 86% recorded once. The sequencing input was PBMCs. The receptors stem from a boy aged 2 to 10 in good health and CMV-seronegative. The conserved cysteine and the conserved F or W are not part of the CDR3 here. A D gene is named only where the DNA matches it firmly.

V gene | D gene | CDR3 protein
TRBV19 | TRBD1 | ASRHPTGAAEAF
TRBV5-1 | - | ASSAGAEPANYGYT
TRBV5-1 | TRBD1 | ASSAGTGVNTGELF
TRBV6-1 | TRBD1 | ASGQGYEQY
TRBV29-1 | TRBD2 | SVGAGGRVTDTQY
TRBV27 | TRBD1 | ASSPGTAARRVNTEAF
TRBV5-1 | - | ASSFQSYYEQY
TRBV11-1 | - | ASSLLPFGNTIY
TRBV30 | TRBD1 | AWRRDRATEAF
TRBV25-1 | - | ASSVGLWAQGFEKLF
TRBV6-5 | - | ASRLTGGYYEQY
TRBV6-1 | - | AISAGTYQETQY
TRBV7-2 | - | ASSIERTALGPQH
TRBV7-3 | - | ASSFSLGARGSYNEQF
TRBV30 | TRBD1 | ASLSGQGAVTGELF
TRBV15 | - | ATSRENQPQH
TRBV28 | TRBD1 | ASSSRTGYNQPQH
TRBV11-2 | TRBD2 | ASSTRGAGETQY
TRBV30 | TRBD2 | AWSVTSGGVNEQF
TRBV7-2 | - | ASSLAGTRGGFFGETQY
TRBV9 | TRBD1 | ASSLRPLESGQGRMNGYT
TRBV19 | TRBD1 | ASSIPGQVYEQY
TRBV21-1 | - | ASNRGLAGDSYEQY
TRBV19 | TRBD2 | ASKTGRGYNEQF
TRBV29-1 | - | SVVGGKRSTDTQY